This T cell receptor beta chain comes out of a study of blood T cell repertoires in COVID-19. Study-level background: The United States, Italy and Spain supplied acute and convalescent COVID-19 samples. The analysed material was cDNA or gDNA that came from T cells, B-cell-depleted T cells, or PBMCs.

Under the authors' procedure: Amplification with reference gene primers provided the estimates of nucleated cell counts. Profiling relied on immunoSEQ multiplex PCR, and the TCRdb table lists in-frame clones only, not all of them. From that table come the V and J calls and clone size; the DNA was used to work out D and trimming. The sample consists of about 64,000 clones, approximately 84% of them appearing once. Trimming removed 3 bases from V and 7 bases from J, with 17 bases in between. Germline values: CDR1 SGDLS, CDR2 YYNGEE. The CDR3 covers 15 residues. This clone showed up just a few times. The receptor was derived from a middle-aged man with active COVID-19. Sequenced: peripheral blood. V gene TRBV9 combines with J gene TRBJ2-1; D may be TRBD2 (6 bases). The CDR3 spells CASSAGTGGKNEQFF. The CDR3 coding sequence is TGTGCCAGCAGCGCAGGGACTGGGGGGAAAAATGAGCAGTTCTTC.